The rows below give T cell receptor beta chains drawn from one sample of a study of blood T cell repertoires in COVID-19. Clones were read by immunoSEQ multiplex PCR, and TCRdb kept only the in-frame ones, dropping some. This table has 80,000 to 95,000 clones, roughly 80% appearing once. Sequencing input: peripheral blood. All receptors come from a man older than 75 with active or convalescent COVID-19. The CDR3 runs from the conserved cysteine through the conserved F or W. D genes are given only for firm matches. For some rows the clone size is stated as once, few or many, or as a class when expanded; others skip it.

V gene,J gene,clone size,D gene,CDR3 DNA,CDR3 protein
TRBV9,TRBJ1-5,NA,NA,TGTGCCAGCAGTCCGGGACTACCTGATCAGCCCCAGCATTTT,CASSPGLPDQPQHF
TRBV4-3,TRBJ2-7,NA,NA,TGCGCCAGCAGCCAAGGTTACGGTTACGAGCAGTACTTC,CASSQGYGYEQYF
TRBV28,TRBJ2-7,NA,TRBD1,TGTGCCAGCCACAGGGGGGATCTCTACGAGCAGTACTTC,CASHRGDLYEQYF
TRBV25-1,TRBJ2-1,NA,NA,TGTGCCAGCAGGGCCGACAGAACCGCCTACAATGAGCAGTTCTTC,CASRADRTAYNEQFF
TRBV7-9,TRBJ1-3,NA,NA,TGTGCCAGCAGACCCACAGGGACCTCTGGAAACACCATATATTTT,CASRPTGTSGNTIYF
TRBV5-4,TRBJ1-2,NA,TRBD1,TGTGCCAGCAGCTTGGTACGACAGGGGGCTGGCGGCTACACCTTC,CASSLVRQGAGGYTF
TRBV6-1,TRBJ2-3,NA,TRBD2,TGTGCCAGCAGTGAGGGACTAGCGGGGGCCAGATACAAGCAGTATTTT,CASSEGLAGARYKQYF
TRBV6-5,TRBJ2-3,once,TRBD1,TGTGCCAGCAGTTACTCCGGGACAGGAGGCACAGATACGCAGTATTTT,CASSYSGTGGTDTQYF
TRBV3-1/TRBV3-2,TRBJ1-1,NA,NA,TGTGCCAGCAGCCAAGTGCCCGGGGAGGGGACTGAAGCTTTCTTT,CASSQVPGEGTEAFF
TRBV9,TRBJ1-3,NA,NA,TGTGCCAGCAGCGTAGCATCGGGGGCTGGAAACACCATATATTTT,CASSVASGAGNTIYF
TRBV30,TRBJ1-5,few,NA,TGTGCCTGGAGTGTTCCCGGGAACAATCAGCCCCAGCATTTT,CAWSVPGNNQPQHF
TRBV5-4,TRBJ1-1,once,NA,TGTGCCAGCAGCTTACGGGGGAGCACTGAAGCTTTCTTT,CASSLRGSTEAFF
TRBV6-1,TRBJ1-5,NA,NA,TGTGCCAGCAGTGAAGCCCCAGGCCTTCAGCCCCAGCATTTT,CASSEAPGLQPQHF
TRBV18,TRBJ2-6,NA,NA,TGTGCCAGCTCACCCTTGAACTTGGCTGGGGCCAACGTCCTGACTTTC,CASSPLNLAGANVLTF
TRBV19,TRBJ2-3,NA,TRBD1,TGTGCCAGTAGCTTCGGACAGGGGAATCGAGATACGCAGTATTTT,CASSFGQGNRDTQYF
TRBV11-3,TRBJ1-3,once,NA,TGTGCCAGCAGCTTAGCAGGGGCTGGAAACACCATATATTTT,CASSLAGAGNTIYF
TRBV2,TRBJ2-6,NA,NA,TGTGCCCGAGGAGGGTCTGGGGCCAACGTCCTGACTTTC,CARGGSGANVLTF
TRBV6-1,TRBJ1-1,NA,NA,TGTGCCAGCAGTGAAAGAGGGGCAGGGGACACTGAAGCTTTCTTT,CASSERGAGDTEAFF
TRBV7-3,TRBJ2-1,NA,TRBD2,TGTGCCAGCAGCCCTCGACTAGCGGATTACAATGAGCAGTTCTTC,CASSPRLADYNEQFF
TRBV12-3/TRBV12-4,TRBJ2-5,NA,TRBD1,TGTGCCAGCAGTTCCGGGACAGGAGAGACCCAGTACTTC,CASSSGTGETQYF
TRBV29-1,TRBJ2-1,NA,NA,TGCAGCGTTGAAGAGAAAGGAGGGACTGAGCAGTTCTTC,CSVEEKGGTEQFF
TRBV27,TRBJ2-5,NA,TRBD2,TGTGCCAGCAGTTTAGCAGGCGGGGGGTTCCCCCAAGAGACCCAGTACTTC,CASSLAGGGFPQETQYF
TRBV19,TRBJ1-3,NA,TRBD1,TGTGCCAGTAGTCTGGGACAGGGGAACACCATATATTTT,CASSLGQGNTIYF
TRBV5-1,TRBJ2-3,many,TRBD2,TGCGCCAGCAGCGGTGCGCCGGTTTCTAGCGGGGGAAGCACAGATACGCAGTATTTT,CASSGAPVSSGGSTDTQYF
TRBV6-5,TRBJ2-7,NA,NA,TGTGCCAGCAGTACTCGGGGAGCAATCTCCTACGAGCAGTACTTC,CASSTRGAISYEQYF
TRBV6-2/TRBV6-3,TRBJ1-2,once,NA,TGTGCCAGCAGCAACCGCCGAACGGGAGGCTGGTATGGCTACACCTTC,CASSNRRTGGWYGYTF
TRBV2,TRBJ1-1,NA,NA,TGTGCCAGCAGTCCCGCAGGGGCGAACACTGAAGCTTTCTTT,CASSPAGANTEAFF
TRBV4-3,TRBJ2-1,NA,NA,TGCGCCAGCAGCCAAGAGGACAGCTCCTACAATGAGCAGTTCTTC,CASSQEDSSYNEQFF
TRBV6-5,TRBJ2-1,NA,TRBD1,TGTGCCAGCAGGAGCCGAGGACAGGGGGCTGTTGAGCAGTTCTTC,CASRSRGQGAVEQFF
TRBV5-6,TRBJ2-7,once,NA,TGTGCCAGCAGCCACAGGGGAGGCTCCTACGAGCAGTACTTC,CASSHRGGSYEQYF
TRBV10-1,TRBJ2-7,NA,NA,TGCGCCAGCAGTGAGTCGGGAGACCACTTGGGCGAGCAGTACTTC,CASSESGDHLGEQYF
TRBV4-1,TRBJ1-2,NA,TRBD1,TGCGCCAGCAGGGGGGGCAGGGGGCCCCTACCCCTCTATGGCTACACCTTC,CASRGGRGPLPLYGYTF
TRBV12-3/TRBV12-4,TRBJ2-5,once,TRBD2,TGTGCCAGCAGTAGACTAGCGGGAGAGACCCAGTACTTC,CASSRLAGETQYF
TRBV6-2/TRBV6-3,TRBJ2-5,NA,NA,TGTGCCAGCAGTCACGCCACCTTCCGGGAGACCCAGTACTTC,CASSHATFRETQYF
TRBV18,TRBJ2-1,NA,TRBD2,TGTGCCAGCTCACCAGGGAGCGGGGGGGGCCATGAGCAGTTCTTC,CASSPGSGGGHEQFF
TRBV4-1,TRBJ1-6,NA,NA,TGCGCCAGCAGCCAAGATAAGGCCCGTGGGGGCGTTTGGAATTCACCCCTCCACTTT,CASSQDKARGGVWNSPLHF
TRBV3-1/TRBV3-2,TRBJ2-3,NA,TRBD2,TGTGCCAGCAGCCCCCAAGCTAGCGGGGATCCAGATACGCAGTATTTT,CASSPQASGDPDTQYF
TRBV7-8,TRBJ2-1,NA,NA,TGTGCCAGCAGCCGCGGGGACGGGGGTACCAATGAGCAGTTCTTC,CASSRGDGGTNEQFF
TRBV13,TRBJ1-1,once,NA,TGTGCCAGCAGCTTACGGCCGAGCGGGACTAAAAGAAACACTGAAGCTTTCTTT,CASSLRPSGTKRNTEAFF
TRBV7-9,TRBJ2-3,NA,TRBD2,TGTGCCAGCAGCCCCCTCACTTCGGGGGGGAACACAGATACGCAGTATTTT,CASSPLTSGGNTDTQYF
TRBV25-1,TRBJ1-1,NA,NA,TGTGCCAGCAGTGACAGGGTCGGCACTGAAGCTTTCTTT,CASSDRVGTEAFF
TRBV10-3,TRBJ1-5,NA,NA,TGTGCCATCAGTGATGGGGGGGGCAATCAGCCCCAGCATTTT,CAISDGGGNQPQHF
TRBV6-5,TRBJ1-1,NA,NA,TGTGCCAGCAGCCCAGGGGCGACTACCCTTACTGAAGCTTTCTTT,CASSPGATTLTEAFF
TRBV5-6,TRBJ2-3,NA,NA,TGTGCCAGCAGCCCCATCGGGGGCACAGATACGCAGTATTTT,CASSPIGGTDTQYF